The 4 T cell receptor beta chains presented below share a single source sample, sequenced in a study of blood T cell repertoires in COVID-19 (TCRdb year 2020). Library preparation used the immunoSEQ multiplex PCR assay. Sourced from immuneACCESS, this table was stored by TCRdb with only in-frame sequences that have V and J called. A share of the clones is absent; for the studies checked, an unresolved V gene accounts for under half, and the remainder has no known explanation. Counted in this sample were under 150,000 clones; more than 70% of them appeared once. 28% of the sample lies in the top ten. The sample taken for sequencing was peripheral blood. The receptors here all came from a human donor in a cohort sampled during active COVID-19.

This clone came up a few times. The chain couples TRBV6-5 to TRBJ1-3, with D perhaps TRBD1 (6 bases). The germline CDR1 and CDR2 sequences are MNHEY and SVGAGI. With 8 bases removed from V and 7 bases from J, the gap between germline ends came to 15 bases. This CDR3 comprises 13 residues. The CDR3 reads CASGRGMGNTIYF. The CDR3 DNA is TGTGCCAGCGGCAGGGGCATGGGGAACACCATATATTTT.

The rearrangement joins TRBV19 to TRBJ2-5; the match to TRBD2 covers 12 bases. The V and J ends lost 11 bases and 5 bases, in that order; junction bases with no gene match: 9. The CDR3 spans 14 residues. From germline, CDR1 is LNHDA and CDR2 SQIVND (reference sequence). The CDR3 bases are TGTGCCCGACCACGGACTAGCGGGGTGGAGACCCAGTACTTC. Its protein is CARPRTSGVETQYF.

The CDR3 DNA sequence: TGTGCCAGTAGTTCCTTCCGGGACAGGGTTTCTCCTGGCTACACCTTC. Translation: CASSSFRDRVSPGYTF. This chain joins TRBV19 and TRBJ1-2, with 9 bases matching TRBD1. Germline-derived CDR1 and CDR2 are LNHDA and SQIVND (reference sequence). The V segment lost 5 bases and the J segment 7 bases; nucleotides outside the gene matches: 14. The CDR3 extends over 16 amino acids.

V usage is TRBV3-1 (or the pseudogene TRBV3-2) and J usage is TRBJ2-3; 15 bases fit TRBD2. The CDR3 runs to 18 residues. Germline-derived CDR1 and CDR2 are LGHDT and YNNKEL (reference sequence). Trimming cost V 5 bases and J 4 bases; bases outside gene matches: 10. CDR3 amino acids: CASSSRTSGGAGADTQYF. The CDR3 DNA reads as TGTGCCAGCAGCTCCCGGACTAGCGGGGGGGCCGGGGCAGATACGCAGTATTTT.